One and the same sample provided the 24 T cell receptor beta chains below, sequenced in a study of shared clonotypes between healthy human individuals. Clones were sequenced by immunoSEQ multiplex PCR, and TCRdb holds only the in-frame ones, with some missing. Here the sample spans over a million clones, 70% to 80% being singletons. The sample comprised memory CD4+ T cells from PBMCs. The sample's subset: CD45RA-negative fraction. Receptor source: a man aged 18 to 29 in good health. Some clones in this sample may be carry-over from other donors' samples.

CDR3 in DNA: TGTGCCAGCAGCTACCAGGGAACAGATACGCAGTATTTT. It translates to CASSYQGTDTQYF. The rearrangement uses TRBV7-8 and TRBJ2-3; possible D gene TRBD1, 5 bases. The CDR3 is made up of 13 amino acids. The V gene's germline CDR1 is SGHVS and CDR2 FQNEAQ. Trimming left V 4 bases short and J 3 bases short, with 8 bases between.

The chain carries TRBV2 and TRBJ2-2; 9 bases line up with TRBD2. The J segment lost 0 bases and the V segment lost 6 bases, leaving 5 bases of the junction unmatched. The V gene's germline CDR1 is SNHLY and CDR2 FYNNEI. The CDR3 runs 16 residues. The CDR3 region is CASRVSSGTNTGELFF. The DNA for the CDR3 is TGTGCCAGCAGGGTCTCTAGCGGGACGAACACCGGGGAGCTGTTTTTT.

The gene calls are TRBV4-1 and TRBJ2-7, with D hard to call. Trimming pared 3 bases from V and 3 bases from J, leaving 15 bases between. The germline V gene encodes CDR1 MGHRA and CDR2 YSYEKL. The CDR3 sequence is 15 residues long. The DNA for the CDR3 is TGCGCCAGCAGCCAGGAGACCATCACCCTCTACGAGCAGTACTTC. It codes for CASSQETITLYEQYF.

This clone was detected ten times or more. The gene calls are TRBV25-1 and TRBJ2-1, with a possible D match to TRBD2 (7 bases). V was pared by 3 bases and J by 10 bases, with 16 bases between. Germline V gene lookup returns CDR1 MGHDK and CDR2 SYGVNS. The CDR3 is 14 amino acids. CDR3 region: CASSDQIQGGEQFF. The CDR3 DNA follows: TGTGCCAGCAGTGACCAAATACAGGGAGGGGAGCAGTTCTTC.

V gene TRBV27 combines with J gene TRBJ2-1; weak D call: TRBD1 (5 bases). CDR3 size: 15 residues. CDR1 is MNHEY and CDR2 is SMNVEV in the germline V gene (reference sequence). V was shortened by 10 bases and J by 4 bases, with 20 bases between the two germline ends. CDR3: CATTSLKTGYNEQFF. The CDR3 nucleotides are TGTGCCACCACGTCCCTCAAAACAGGATACAATGAGCAGTTCTTC.

V gene TRBV6-1 combines with J gene TRBJ2-7, with 16 bases matching TRBD2. CDR3 length: 14 amino acids. V was pared by 8 bases and J by 4 bases, with 2 bases of the junction left unmatched. Germline CDR1 and CDR2: MNHNS and SASEGT. CDR3: CASVGLAGGYEQYF. The DNA of the CDR3 is TGTGCCAGCGTGGGACTAGCGGGAGGGTACGAGCAGTACTTC.

The rearrangement joins TRBV5-1 to TRBJ2-5, with 8 bases aligning to TRBD2. V gave up 1 base and J gave up 4 bases; unmatched junction bases: 9. Germline V gives CDR1 SGHRS, CDR2 YFSETQ. The CDR3 runs to 16 residues. The CDR3 DNA is TGCGCCAGCAGCTTGACCCCAGCGGGAGTGGGAGAGACCCAGTACTTC. Its protein product is CASSLTPAGVGETQYF.

The V and J genes are TRBV4-2 and TRBJ2-7, with D perhaps matching TRBD2 (6 bases). Germline V lookup: CDR1 LGHNA, CDR2 YNFKEQ. The germline V and J ends were trimmed by 0 bases and 5 bases, with 14 bases remaining between them. The CDR3 runs to 15 residues. The CDR3 protein is CASSQDFTSSDEQYF. For the CDR3, the DNA is TGTGCCAGCAGCCAAGATTTTACTAGCTCTGACGAGCAGTACTTC.

The V call is TRBV4-1, the J call TRBJ2-7; no clear D. V gave up 1 base and J gave up 2 bases, with 12 bases separating them. Per germline, CDR1 MGHRA and CDR2 YSYEKL. This CDR3 region has 15 residues. The DNA of the CDR3 is TGCGCCAGCAGCCAAGGTTCTTACGACCCCTACGAGCAGTACTTC. This gives the protein CASSQGSYDPYEQYF.

This clone was seen a handful of times. The V call is TRBV28, the J call TRBJ2-1; tentative D call: TRBD2 (6 bases). V was cut by 5 bases and J by 5 bases, with 16 bases left in between. CDR3 length: 15 residues. Per the germline V gene, CDR1 is MDHEN and CDR2 is SYDVKM. CDR3 DNA: TGTGCCAGCAGTCCAACATGGCGGGGTGACAATGAGCAGTTCTTC. It encodes CASSPTWRGDNEQFF.

The chain joins TRBV10-3 to TRBJ2-1; TRBD1 aligns across 10 bases. V was pared by 0 bases and J by 8 bases, with 4 bases of the junction left unmatched. This CDR3 region has 15 residues. The germline CDR1 and CDR2 sequences are ENHRY and SYGVKD. The CDR3, as DNA: TGTGCCATCAGTGAGTCGACAGGGGGCATGGATGAGCAGTTCTTC. It yields the protein CAISESTGGMDEQFF.

This sequence joins TRBV27 and TRBJ1-2; 12 nucleotides agree with TRBD1. The CDR3 is made up of 20 amino acids. V lost 2 bases to trimming and J lost 6 bases; unmatched junction nucleotides: 19. Germline lookup yields CDR1 MNHEY and CDR2 SMNVEV (reference sequence). CDR3 bases: TGTGCCAGCAGTTTAAAGGGCTGGGGACAGGGGGCTTCCGAGGTCCATGGCTACACCTTC. Its protein product is CASSLKGWGQGASEVHGYTF.

Here the CDR3 DNA reads TGCAGCTCACTACAGGGAGGATGGACTGAAGCTTTCTTT. Protein: CSSLQGGWTEAFF. The rearrangement joins TRBV29-1 to TRBJ1-1; tentatively, D is TRBD1 (6 bases). Germline V gene data show CDR1 as SQVTM and CDR2 as ANQGSEA. The CDR3 has 13 residues. Trimming removed 8 bases from V and 5 bases from J, with 18 bases in between.

Ten or more counts support this clone. The V and J genes are TRBV28 and TRBJ1-2; D gene unclear. This CDR3 has 12 residues. The V end lost 6 bases, the J end lost 3 bases, and 8 bases lay between the germline ends. In germline, CDR1 is MDHEN, CDR2 SYDVKM. CDR3 coding DNA: TGTGCCAGCAGCCGTGGGGACTATGGCTACACCTTC. Protein: CASSRGDYGYTF.

The chain is built from TRBV27 and TRBJ2-7; D is perhaps TRBD2 (5 bases). The CDR3 consists of 14 residues. Germline CDR1 reads MNHEY; CDR2 reads SMNVEV (reference sequence). Trimming left V 4 bases short and J 1 base short, with 11 bases between. CDR3 loop: CASSSRDPSYEQYF. The CDR3 DNA follows: TGTGCCAGCAGTTCCCGGGATCCGTCCTACGAGCAGTACTTC.

The chain uses TRBV11-2 and TRBJ1-4, with D possibly matching TRBD1 (5 bases). Trimming removed 5 bases at V and 10 bases at J, with 17 bases between. The V gene's germline CDR1 is SGHAT and CDR2 FQNNGV. The CDR3 runs to 14 residues. The CDR3 DNA is TGTGCCAGCAGCCCCGACAGACAGACGGGAAAACTGTTTTTT. Protein: CASSPDRQTGKLFF.

This chain links TRBV2 with TRBJ2-7; 7 bases are a match to TRBD2. The germline V gene has CDR1 SNHLY and CDR2 FYNNEI. The CDR3 spans 15 residues. Germline trimming cut 6 bases from V and 7 bases from J; bases unmatched to any gene: 15. The CDR3 DNA follows: TGTGCCAGCAGGGGCTCTAGCGGACCCACGGGAGAGCAGTACTTC. As protein: CASRGSSGPTGEQYF.

This clone has just a few counts. The rearrangement joins TRBV14 to TRBJ1-4; D gene unclear. CDR3 length equals 12 residues. Germline CDR1 SGHDN, CDR2 FVKESK. Trimming removed 5 bases from V and 8 bases from J, with 9 bases in between. CDR3 amino acids: CASSFLSEKLFF. The CDR3, as DNA: TGTGCCAGCAGCTTCCTGTCCGAAAAACTGTTTTTT.

V is TRBV5-1 and J is TRBJ2-4, with a possible D match to TRBD2 (5 bases). V was trimmed by 7 bases and J by 1 base, leaving 12 bases between them. The CDR3 sequence is 14 residues long. Per germline, CDR1 SGHRS and CDR2 YFSETQ. This CDR3 is CASRPGGAKNIQYF. CDR3 nucleotide sequence: TGCGCCAGCCGACCTGGCGGGGCCAAAAACATTCAGTACTTC.

The chain has TRBV4-3 and TRBJ2-5; D possibly corresponds to TRBD2 (6 bases). Trimming shortened V by 3 bases and J by 8 bases, and 7 bases separated the two germline ends. CDR1 is LGHNA, CDR2 YSLEER, per germline. This CDR3 contains 11 residues. The CDR3 sequence: CASSQGGTQYF. The DNA for the CDR3 is TGCGCCAGCAGCCAGGGGGGAACCCAGTACTTC.

This chain joins TRBV7-2 and TRBJ2-2, with TRBD1 as a possible D gene (5 bases). CDR3 size: 15 residues. V lost 2 bases to trimming and J lost 5 bases, with 12 bases between them. Germline V gives CDR1 SGHTA, CDR2 FQGNSA. The CDR3, as DNA: TGTGCCAGCAGCTTACAGGGTTGGGGTACCGGGGAGCTGTTTTTT. It codes for CASSLQGWGTGELFF.

The CDR3 DNA is TGTGCCAGCAGTTTCCCAGGGGTCACCGGGGAGCTGTTTTTT. Its translation is CASSFPGVTGELFF. The rearrangement links TRBV28 to TRBJ2-2; D possibly corresponds to TRBD1 (6 bases). CDR3 length: 14 amino acids. V lost 3 bases and J 4 bases, leaving 9 bases between the germline ends. Germline V gene lookup returns CDR1 MDHEN and CDR2 SYDVKM.

This chain uses TRBV4-1 with TRBJ2-3, with 11 bases matching TRBD1. CDR3 length: 16 amino acids. CDR1 and CDR2 from the germline V gene are MGHRA and YSYEKL. V gave up 1 base and J gave up 3 bases; unmatched junction bases: 3. The CDR3 nucleotides read TGCGCCAGCAGCCAAGTGGGACAGGGGGAAACAGATACGCAGTATTTT. It specifies CASSQVGQGETDTQYF.

The chain links TRBV11-3 to TRBJ2-7; weak D call: TRBD2 (6 bases). The ends were cut back, 5 bases at V and 7 bases at J, with 15 bases in the middle. The CDR3 runs to 13 residues. Germline V lookup: CDR1 SGHNT, CDR2 YENEEA. Here the CDR3 reads CASSPSRLAEQYF. The CDR3 DNA sequence: TGTGCCAGCAGCCCCAGCCGGCTAGCGGAGCAGTACTTC.